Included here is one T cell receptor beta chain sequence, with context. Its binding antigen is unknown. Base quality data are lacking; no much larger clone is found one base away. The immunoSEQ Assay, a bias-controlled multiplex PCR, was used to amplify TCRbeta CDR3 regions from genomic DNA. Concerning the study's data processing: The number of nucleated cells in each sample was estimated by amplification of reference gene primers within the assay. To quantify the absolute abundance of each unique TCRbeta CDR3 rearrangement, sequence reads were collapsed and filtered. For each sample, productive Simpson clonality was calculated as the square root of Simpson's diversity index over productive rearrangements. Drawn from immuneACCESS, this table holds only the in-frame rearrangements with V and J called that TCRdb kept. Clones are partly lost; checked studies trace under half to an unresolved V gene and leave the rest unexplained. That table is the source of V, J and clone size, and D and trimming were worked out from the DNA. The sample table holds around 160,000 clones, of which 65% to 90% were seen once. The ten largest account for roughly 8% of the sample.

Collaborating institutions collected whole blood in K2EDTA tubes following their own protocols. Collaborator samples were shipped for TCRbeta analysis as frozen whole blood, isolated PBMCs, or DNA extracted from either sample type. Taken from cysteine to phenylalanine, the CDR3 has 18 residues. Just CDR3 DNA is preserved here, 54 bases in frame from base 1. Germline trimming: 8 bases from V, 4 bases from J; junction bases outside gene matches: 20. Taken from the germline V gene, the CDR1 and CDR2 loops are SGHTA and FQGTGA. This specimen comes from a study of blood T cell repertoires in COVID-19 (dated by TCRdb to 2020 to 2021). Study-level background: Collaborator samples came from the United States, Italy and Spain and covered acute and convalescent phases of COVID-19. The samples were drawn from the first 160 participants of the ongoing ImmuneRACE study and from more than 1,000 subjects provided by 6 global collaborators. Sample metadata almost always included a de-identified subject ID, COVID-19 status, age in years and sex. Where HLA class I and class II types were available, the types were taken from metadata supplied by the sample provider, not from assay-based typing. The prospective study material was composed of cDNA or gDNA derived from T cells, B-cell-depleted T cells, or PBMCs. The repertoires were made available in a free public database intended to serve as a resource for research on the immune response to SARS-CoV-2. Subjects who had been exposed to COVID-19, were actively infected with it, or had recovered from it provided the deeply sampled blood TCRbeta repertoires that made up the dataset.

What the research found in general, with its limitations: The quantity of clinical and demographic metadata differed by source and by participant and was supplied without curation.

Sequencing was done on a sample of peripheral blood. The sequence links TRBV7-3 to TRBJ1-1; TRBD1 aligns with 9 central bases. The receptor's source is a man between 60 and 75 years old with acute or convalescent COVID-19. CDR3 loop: CASYPRGVWDRASTEAFF. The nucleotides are TGTGCCAGCTACCCACGTGGGGTTTGGGACAGGGCTTCCACTGAAGCTTTCTTT.